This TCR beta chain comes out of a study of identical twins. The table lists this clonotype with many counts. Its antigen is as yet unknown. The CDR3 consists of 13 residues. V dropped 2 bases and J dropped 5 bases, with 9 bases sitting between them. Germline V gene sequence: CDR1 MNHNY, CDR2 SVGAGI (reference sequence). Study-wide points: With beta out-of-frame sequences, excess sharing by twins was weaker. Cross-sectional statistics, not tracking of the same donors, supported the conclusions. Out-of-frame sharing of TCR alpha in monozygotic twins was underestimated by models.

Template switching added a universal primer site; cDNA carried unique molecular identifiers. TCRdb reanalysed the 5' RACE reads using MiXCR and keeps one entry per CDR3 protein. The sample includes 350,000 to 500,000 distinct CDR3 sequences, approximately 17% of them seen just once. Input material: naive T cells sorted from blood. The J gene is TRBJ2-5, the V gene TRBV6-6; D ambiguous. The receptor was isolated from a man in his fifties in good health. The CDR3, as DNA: TGTGCCAGCAGTTACGGGGTCGTGGAGACCCAGTACTTC. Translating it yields CASSYGVVETQYF.